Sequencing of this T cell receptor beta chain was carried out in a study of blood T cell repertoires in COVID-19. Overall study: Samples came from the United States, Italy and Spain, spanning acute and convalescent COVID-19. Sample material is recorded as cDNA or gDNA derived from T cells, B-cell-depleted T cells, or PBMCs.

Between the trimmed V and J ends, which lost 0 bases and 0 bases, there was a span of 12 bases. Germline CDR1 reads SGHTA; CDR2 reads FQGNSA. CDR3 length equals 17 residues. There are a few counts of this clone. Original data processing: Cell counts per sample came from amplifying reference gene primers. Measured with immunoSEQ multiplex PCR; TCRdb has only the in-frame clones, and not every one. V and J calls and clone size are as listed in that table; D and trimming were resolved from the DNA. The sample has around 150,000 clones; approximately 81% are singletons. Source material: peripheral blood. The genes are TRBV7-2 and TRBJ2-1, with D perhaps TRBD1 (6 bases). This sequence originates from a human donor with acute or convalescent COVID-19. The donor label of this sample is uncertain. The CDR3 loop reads CASSLASGALSYNEQFF. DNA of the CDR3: TGTGCCAGCAGCTTAGCATCAGGGGCCCTCTCCTACAATGAGCAGTTCTTC.